The rows below give T cell receptor beta chains drawn from one sample of a study of T cells after posttransplantation cyclophosphamide. Repertoires were generated with immunoSEQ multiplex PCR, while TCRdb's copy carries only in-frame clones and drops some. The sample is made up of some 870 clones, none counted only once. Sequenced material: PBMCs, taken after allogeneic stem cell transplant with posttransplant cyclophosphamide. Every receptor here comes from a young adult male patient who received an allogeneic stem cell transplant from a related donor, was CMV-positive, and had no GVHD. Part of the T cells may come from the graft donor. The CDR3 runs from the conserved cysteine through the conserved F or W. Fields, in order: D gene, clone size, V gene, J gene, CDR3 protein, CDR3 DNA. A D gene is named only where the DNA matches it firmly. Clone sizes are given selectively: once, few, many, or a class where the clone is expanded.

NA	medium-sized	TRBV2	TRBJ1-6	CASSESRPPLHF	TGTGCCAGCAGTGAATCTCGTCCACCCCTCCACTTT
NA	few	TRBV11-2	TRBJ1-6	CASSHREMRSPLHF	TGTGCCAGCAGCCACAGGGAAATGCGGTCACCCCTCCACTTT
TRBD2	few	TRBV15	TRBJ2-5	CATSRGRGRAGETQYF	TGTGCCACCAGCAGAGGACGCGGGAGGGCTGGGGAGACCCAGTACTTC
TRBD1	NA	TRBV30	TRBJ1-4	CAWSRGQLPRRGEKLFF	TGTGCCTGGAGTAGGGGACAGCTTCCTAGGAGGGGTGAAAAACTGTTTTTT
NA	medium-sized	TRBV5-6	TRBJ1-2	CASSFGLIIAYSQGYTF	TGTGCCAGCAGCTTTGGTCTAATTATAGCTTACTCGCAGGGCTACACCTTC
NA	medium-sized	TRBV6-2/TRBV6-3	TRBJ1-2	CASSYEGPGRANYGYTF	TGTGCCAGCAGTTATGAAGGGCCAGGGCGAGCTAACTATGGCTACACCTTC
NA	medium-sized	TRBV13	TRBJ2-1	CASSLSGEQFF	TGTGCCAGCAGTTTATCGGGTGAGCAGTTCTTC
NA	large	TRBV2	TRBJ1-4	CASSEQGTNEKLFF	TGTGCCAGCAGTGAACAGGGGACTAATGAAAAACTGTTTTTT
TRBD1	NA	TRBV11-1	TRBJ2-5	CASSLGARDSLGWTQYF	TGTGCCAGCAGCTTAGGAGCCCGGGACAGCCTAGGTTGGACCCAGTACTTC
TRBD1	medium-sized	TRBV5-1	TRBJ2-3	CASRLRFGQGADTQYF	TGCGCCAGCAGACTGAGGTTCGGACAGGGGGCGGATACGCAGTATTTT
NA	medium-sized	TRBV12-3/TRBV12-4	TRBJ1-1	CASSLKLTAQDIGEAFF	TGTGCCAGCAGTTTAAAGTTGACAGCCCAAGATATCGGTGAAGCTTTCTTT
NA	few	TRBV15	TRBJ2-5	CATSTTGRVETQYF	TGTGCCACCAGCACCACAGGGAGGGTAGAGACCCAGTACTTC
TRBD1	medium-sized	TRBV12-3/TRBV12-4	TRBJ1-5	CASRGQGGNQPQHF	TGTGCCAGCAGGGGACAGGGGGGCAATCAGCCCCAGCATTTT